Listed below are T cell receptor beta chains from one sample, sequenced in a study of blood T cell repertoires in COVID-19. Only in-frame clones appear in the TCRdb table, and some are missing; sequencing was by immunoSEQ multiplex PCR. The table shows about 240,000 clones, with 84% occurring only once. Sample: peripheral blood. The receptors were sampled from a man aged 45 to 65 with acute or convalescent COVID-19. Each CDR3 is given with its conserved first and last residue.

j_call,v_call,cdr3_aa
TRBJ1-1,TRBV19,CASSPWPTRNTEAFF
TRBJ1-5,TRBV18,CASSPGQGAQPQHF
TRBJ2-7,TRBV7-9,CASSSRERIYEQYF
TRBJ1-3,TRBV5-6,CASSWGQNSGNTIYF
TRBJ2-1,TRBV6-5,CASSSGTGAKFF
TRBJ2-1,TRBV20-1,CSASSGESSYNEQFF
TRBJ2-3,TRBV7-9,CASSLAVAGPTDTQYF
TRBJ1-2,TRBV27,CASSLTLPGGAQEGGYTF
TRBJ2-1,TRBV14,CASSQVSGADEQFF
TRBJ1-2,TRBV5-1,CASTLTGEAGYTF
TRBJ1-1,TRBV14,CASSQDIIWRRDTEAFF
TRBJ2-7,TRBV28,CASSLWQGDEQYF
TRBJ2-7,TRBV14,CASSAGTSSEQYF
TRBJ2-7,TRBV7-9,CASSKQGGEQYF
TRBJ1-5,TRBV27,CASRSTRNQPQHF
TRBJ1-2,TRBV18,CASSPPGQSNYGYTF
TRBJ1-5,TRBV19,CASSIAGSFGNQPQHF
TRBJ2-7,TRBV5-1,CASSPGLATYEQYF
TRBJ1-1,TRBV3-1/TRBV3-2,CASSPGQGWGGTEAFF
TRBJ2-1,TRBV18,CASSPGTYNNEQFF
TRBJ2-7,TRBV30,CAWSRVLDSNEQYF
TRBJ2-2,TRBV9,CASSVDRIAGELFF
TRBJ2-1,TRBV11-3,CASSFSGTSSYNEQFF
TRBJ1-4,TRBV4-2,CASSQTPGQRNEKLFF
TRBJ2-7,TRBV28,CASSSPGLAGGEQYF
TRBJ1-1,TRBV5-5,CASSLGQRIEAFF
TRBJ1-1,TRBV19,CASSIWTDTEAFF
TRBJ1-1,TRBV12-3/TRBV12-4,CASSPGTATEAFF
TRBJ2-3,TRBV21-1,CASSKGREDATDTQYF
TRBJ2-7,TRBV10-3,CAISPGLAGRYEQYF
TRBJ2-6,TRBV10-2,CALRRSGDNVLTF
TRBJ2-2,TRBV6-6,CATARQGEAGELFF
TRBJ1-2,TRBV5-1,CASSGASGPEGYTF
TRBJ1-5,TRBV3-1/TRBV3-2,CASSQESTGGHQPQHF
TRBJ2-4,TRBV27,CASSLGMAGPKNIQYF
TRBJ2-3,TRBV15,CATSAHRDTPDTQYF
TRBJ1-4,TRBV28,CASSRRTGGDEKLFF
TRBJ2-2,TRBV10-3,CAISDPTANTGELFF
TRBJ2-7,TRBV3-1/TRBV3-2,CASSPTNRGVYEQYF